This T cell receptor beta chain was identified during a study of PD-1 blockade in classical Hodgkin lymphoma. Study observations and caveats: TCR diversity rose significantly by C4D1 in CD4+ but not CD8+ cells.

Only in-frame clones appear in the TCRdb table, and some are missing; sequencing was by immunoSEQ multiplex PCR. The data show roughly 40,000 clones, around 87% seen once. Each patient relapsed following autologous stem cell transplantation, and prior brentuximab vedotin exposure differed. Comments on this clone: Its antigen is unknown.

The sequencing used peripheral blood mononuclear cells (PBMCs), collected at baseline. The TCR was taken from a human donor with classical Hodgkin lymphoma.

The CDR3 reads CASRGDSNQPQHF. The CDR3 DNA reads TGTGCCAGCCGGGGGGACAGCAATCAGCCCCAGCATTTT. The V and J genes are TRBV18 and TRBJ1-5; tentatively, D is TRBD1 (5 bases). Deletions cut 8 bases from V and 1 base from J, with 9 bases between. This CDR3 has 13 amino acids. Germline CDR1 KGHSH, CDR2 LQKENI.